A selection of T cell receptor beta chains follows, all from one sample in a study of T-cell memory formation after mild COVID-19. TCRdb reprocessed the 5' RACE reads with MiXCR, giving one entry per CDR3 protein. The sample includes about 210,000 distinct CDR3 sequences, 27% of them seen just once. Sequencing was performed on PBMCs or a T cell subset sorted from them (not recorded which). Receptor source: an adult woman who had mild COVID-19 (a few samples of this study predate the infection). Cell type and time point are not known. The CDR3 runs from the conserved cysteine through the conserved F or W. D genes are given only for firm matches. Size values are once, few and many counts, or a class for expanded clones, and some rows have none.

V gene	J gene	D gene	CDR3 length	clone size	CDR3 protein	CDR3 DNA
TRBV24-1	TRBJ2-3	TRBD2	18	few	CATSDPRGGRSRTDTQYF	TGTGCCACCAGTGACCCGCGGGGGGGCAGATCACGCACAGATACGCAGTATTTT
TRBV19	TRBJ2-3	TRBD2	15	once	CASSTDSGGTDTQYF	TGTGCCAGTAGTACCGATAGCGGGGGCACAGATACGCAGTATTTT
TRBV5-1	TRBJ2-7	TRBD1	15	few	CASSFLGTGGYEQYF	TGCGCCAGCAGCTTCCTCGGGACAGGGGGCTACGAGCAGTACTTC
TRBV5-1	TRBJ1-1	TRBD1	14	few	CASSLVQGASEAFF	TGCGCCAGCAGCTTGGTGCAGGGGGCGTCTGAAGCTTTCTTT
TRBV7-7	TRBJ2-1	TRBD2	20	few	CASSLPGTSGRDRSYNEQFF	TGTGCTAGCAGCTTACCCGGGACTAGCGGGAGGGACCGATCCTACAATGAGCAGTTCTTC
TRBV3-1	TRBJ1-2	-	14	-	CASSAGSVLYGYTF	TGTGCCAGCAGCGCAGGGTCAGTCCTCTATGGCTACACCTTC
TRBV6-6	TRBJ2-1	TRBD2	15	-	CASTETSGDYNEQFF	TGTGCCAGCACTGAGACTAGCGGGGATTACAATGAGCAGTTCTTC
TRBV12-3/TRBV12-4	TRBJ2-1	-	12	-	CASSLHGGEQFF	TGTGCCAGCAGTTTACACGGGGGTGAGCAGTTCTTC
TRBV7-8	TRBJ2-2	TRBD1	16	-	CASSPRTGIESGELFF	TGTGCCAGCAGCCCTCGGACAGGAATTGAGTCCGGGGAGCTGTTTTTT
TRBV20-1	TRBJ1-1	TRBD1	13	few	CSARRDRGTEAFF	TGCAGTGCTAGGAGGGACAGGGGCACTGAAGCTTTCTTT
TRBV6-5	TRBJ2-7	-	16	few	CASSYGHSGGTYEQYF	TGTGCCAGCAGTTACGGTCACTCCGGGGGCACCTACGAGCAGTACTTC
TRBV5-6	TRBJ2-7	-	15	-	CASSLAGVLSGEQYF	TGTGCCAGCAGCTTGGCGGGAGTTTTGTCCGGCGAGCAGTACTTC
TRBV7-2	TRBJ2-5	-	12	-	CASSATRETQYF	TGTGCCAGCTCGGCGACCCGAGAGACCCAGTACTTC
TRBV7-9	TRBJ2-3	TRBD1	16	few	CASSSTRDRVTDTQYF	TGTGCCAGCAGCTCCACCCGGGACAGGGTGACAGATACGCAGTATTTT
TRBV4-1	TRBJ2-3	-	15	-	CASSQGGFPTDTQYF	TGCGCCAGCAGCCAAGGAGGCTTCCCCACAGATACGCAGTATTTT
TRBV29-1	TRBJ2-1	-	15	few	CSVEGGQGPINEQFF	TGCAGCGTTGAAGGGGGGCAGGGGCCCATCAATGAGCAGTTCTTC
TRBV20-1	TRBJ2-7	-	11	few	CSARSSYEQYF	TGCAGTGCTAGAAGCAGCTACGAGCAGTACTTC
TRBV24-1	TRBJ2-2	-	15	few	CATSEGDTVTGELFF	TGTGCCACCAGTGAGGGGGACACCGTCACCGGGGAGCTGTTTTTT
TRBV6-5	TRBJ1-1	-	15	-	CASSRPAGGRTEAFF	TGTGCCAGCAGTAGGCCTGCGGGGGGCCGGACTGAAGCTTTCTTT
TRBV27	TRBJ1-5	-	13	-	CASSFQSNQPQHF	TGTGCCAGCAGCTTCCAATCCAATCAGCCCCAGCATTTT
TRBV7-8	TRBJ2-5	-	14	-	CASSSDRRRKTQYF	TGTGCCAGCAGCTCTGACAGGCGCCGGAAGACCCAGTACTTC